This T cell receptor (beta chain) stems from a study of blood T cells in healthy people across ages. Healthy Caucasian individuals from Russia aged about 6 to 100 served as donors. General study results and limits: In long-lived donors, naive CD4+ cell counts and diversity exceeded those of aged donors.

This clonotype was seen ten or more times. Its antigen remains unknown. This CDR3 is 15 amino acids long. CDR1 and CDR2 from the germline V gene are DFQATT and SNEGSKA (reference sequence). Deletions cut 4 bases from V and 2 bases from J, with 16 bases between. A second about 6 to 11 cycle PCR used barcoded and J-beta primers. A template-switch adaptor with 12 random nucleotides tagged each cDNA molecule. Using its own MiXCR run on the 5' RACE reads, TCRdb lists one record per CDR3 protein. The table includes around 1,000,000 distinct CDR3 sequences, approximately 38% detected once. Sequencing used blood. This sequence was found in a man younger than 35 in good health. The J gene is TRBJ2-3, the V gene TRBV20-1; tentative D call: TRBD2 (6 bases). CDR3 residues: CSATISGFSTDTQYF. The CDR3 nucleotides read TGCAGTGCTACGATTAGCGGATTTTCCACAGATACGCAGTATTTT.